These T cell receptor beta chains were read from a single sample in a study of blood T cell repertoires in COVID-19. Only in-frame clones appear in the TCRdb table, and some are missing; sequencing was by immunoSEQ multiplex PCR. Found here are 110,000 or so clones, 85% of them singletons; the top ten hold approximately 13%. Sequences were obtained from peripheral blood. Every receptor here comes from a human donor in a cohort sampled during active COVID-19. Each CDR3 is given with its conserved first and last residue. The D gene is left open where the match is weak. Rows may omit the clone size; those that give it use once, few, many or a size class.

abundance: NA
j_gene: TRBJ2-7
v_gene: TRBV4-1
d_gene: TRBD1
CDR3nt: TGCGCCAGCAGCCAAACAGGGGGCGAAAACGAGCAGTACTTC
CDR3aa: CASSQTGGENEQYF

abundance: NA
j_gene: TRBJ2-4
v_gene: TRBV10-1
d_gene: NA
CDR3nt: TGCGCCAGCAGTGAAGGGCAGGGAAGAAACATTCAGTACTTC
CDR3aa: CASSEGQGRNIQYF

abundance: once
j_gene: TRBJ1-1
v_gene: TRBV5-1
d_gene: TRBD1
CDR3nt: TGCGCCAGCAGAATCGGGACAGGGCTCACTGAAGCTTTCTTT
CDR3aa: CASRIGTGLTEAFF

abundance: NA
j_gene: TRBJ2-7
v_gene: TRBV9
d_gene: NA
CDR3nt: TGTGCCAGCAGCGTAGGCGCAACCGAGCAGTACTTC
CDR3aa: CASSVGATEQYF

abundance: NA
j_gene: TRBJ1-6
v_gene: TRBV5-1
d_gene: NA
CDR3nt: TGCGCCAGCAGCTTGGGCTCAGATTATAATTCACCCCTCCACTTT
CDR3aa: CASSLGSDYNSPLHF

abundance: NA
j_gene: TRBJ1-2
v_gene: TRBV28
d_gene: NA
CDR3nt: TGTGCCAGCAGTTTCGGGGGTGGAGGAAACTATGGCTACACCTTC
CDR3aa: CASSFGGGGNYGYTF

abundance: NA
j_gene: TRBJ1-5
v_gene: TRBV6-1
d_gene: NA
CDR3nt: TGTGCCAGCAGTGAAGGGACTGTGAATCAGCCCCAGCATTTT
CDR3aa: CASSEGTVNQPQHF

abundance: NA
j_gene: TRBJ1-5
v_gene: TRBV6-1
d_gene: NA
CDR3nt: TGTGCCAGCAGTGAAACGGACAGCCCCAATCAGCCCCAGCATTTT
CDR3aa: CASSETDSPNQPQHF

abundance: NA
j_gene: TRBJ1-2
v_gene: TRBV4-3
d_gene: NA
CDR3nt: TGCGCCAGCAGCCAAGATCGGAGGGGCGGCTACACCTTC
CDR3aa: CASSQDRRGGYTF

abundance: NA
j_gene: TRBJ2-1
v_gene: TRBV5-1
d_gene: NA
CDR3nt: TGCGCCAGCAGCCTCGGACAGTACAATGAGCAGTTCTTC
CDR3aa: CASSLGQYNEQFF

abundance: NA
j_gene: TRBJ1-5
v_gene: TRBV29-1
d_gene: NA
CDR3nt: TGCAGCGTCTCTGCCACCGGTCAGCCCCAGCATTTT
CDR3aa: CSVSATGQPQHF

abundance: NA
j_gene: TRBJ2-7
v_gene: TRBV6-6
d_gene: TRBD2
CDR3nt: TGTGCCAGCAGATCCTCTAGCGGGAGCTCCTACGAGCAGTACTTC
CDR3aa: CASRSSSGSSYEQYF

abundance: NA
j_gene: TRBJ1-2
v_gene: TRBV28
d_gene: NA
CDR3nt: TGTGCCAGCAGCTACCACAGGGTCGGCTATGGCTACACCTTC
CDR3aa: CASSYHRVGYGYTF

abundance: NA
j_gene: TRBJ1-3
v_gene: TRBV7-2
d_gene: TRBD1
CDR3nt: TGTGCCAGCAGCTTAGTTGGGACAGGGTACGGAAACACCATATATTTT
CDR3aa: CASSLVGTGYGNTIYF

abundance: NA
j_gene: TRBJ2-7
v_gene: TRBV5-1
d_gene: TRBD2
CDR3nt: TGCGCCAGCAGCTTCCAGCGGGGGGGGTCCTACGAGCAGTACTTC
CDR3aa: CASSFQRGGSYEQYF

abundance: NA
j_gene: TRBJ2-3
v_gene: TRBV29-1
d_gene: TRBD1
CDR3nt: TGCAGCGTGGGACAGTCTAGCACAGATACGCAGTATTTT
CDR3aa: CSVGQSSTDTQYF

abundance: NA
j_gene: TRBJ1-1
v_gene: TRBV7-3
d_gene: NA
CDR3nt: TGTGCCAGCAGCTTGCAGGGTGGGGACACTGAAGCTTTCTTT
CDR3aa: CASSLQGGDTEAFF

abundance: few
j_gene: TRBJ1-6
v_gene: TRBV18
d_gene: TRBD1
CDR3nt: TGTGCCAGCTCACCAAAGGCGGTTCCTCAGGGGGCCCTCCACTTT
CDR3aa: CASSPKAVPQGALHF

abundance: NA
j_gene: TRBJ2-1
v_gene: TRBV6-5
d_gene: NA
CDR3nt: TGTGCCAGCAGCCTTAGCGGACGATACAATGAGCAGTTCTTC
CDR3aa: CASSLSGRYNEQFF

abundance: once
j_gene: TRBJ2-7
v_gene: TRBV6-5
d_gene: NA
CDR3nt: TGTGCCAGCAGCCAGGTATACGAGCAGTACTTC
CDR3aa: CASSQVYEQYF

abundance: NA
j_gene: TRBJ2-7
v_gene: TRBV11-2
d_gene: TRBD2
CDR3nt: TGTGCCAGCAGCTTAGGGTTTAGCGGGGGCTACGAGCAGTACTTC
CDR3aa: CASSLGFSGGYEQYF

abundance: NA
j_gene: TRBJ2-7
v_gene: TRBV20-1
d_gene: TRBD1
CDR3nt: TGCAGTGGGGGACAGAACTACGAGCAGTACTTC
CDR3aa: CSGGQNYEQYF

abundance: NA
j_gene: TRBJ1-2
v_gene: TRBV6-5
d_gene: NA
CDR3nt: TGTGCCAGCAGGGGTGAAGGGGTGACCTATGGCTACACCTTC
CDR3aa: CASRGEGVTYGYTF

abundance: NA
j_gene: TRBJ1-6
v_gene: TRBV15
d_gene: NA
CDR3nt: TGTGCCACCAGCAGAGATTATGCGGAATCACCCCTCCACTTT
CDR3aa: CATSRDYAESPLHF

abundance: NA
j_gene: TRBJ1-1
v_gene: TRBV11-3
d_gene: TRBD1
CDR3nt: TGTGCCAGCAGCCGTGGGACAGGGTATGAAGCTTTCTTT
CDR3aa: CASSRGTGYEAFF

abundance: NA
j_gene: TRBJ1-1
v_gene: TRBV6-5
d_gene: TRBD1
CDR3nt: TGTGCCAGCAGTTACGACAGGGCGATGGTCTCTGAAGCTTTCTTT
CDR3aa: CASSYDRAMVSEAFF

abundance: NA
j_gene: TRBJ2-7
v_gene: TRBV28
d_gene: TRBD1
CDR3nt: TGTGCCAGCAGTTTAGGGGACAGGGCACGCTCCTACGAGCAGTACTTC
CDR3aa: CASSLGDRARSYEQYF

abundance: NA
j_gene: TRBJ2-2
v_gene: TRBV19
d_gene: NA
CDR3nt: TGTGCCAGTCTCCCTCTAACCCCAGGGTCCACCGGGGAGCTGTTTTTT
CDR3aa: CASLPLTPGSTGELFF

abundance: once
j_gene: TRBJ2-5
v_gene: TRBV9
d_gene: NA
CDR3nt: TGTGCCAGCAGCGTTGGGTTCCCGGGAGAGACCCAGTACTTC
CDR3aa: CASSVGFPGETQYF

abundance: NA
j_gene: TRBJ1-3
v_gene: TRBV2
d_gene: TRBD1
CDR3nt: TGTGCCAGCAGCATGGACAGGGGAAGAGACACCATATATTTT
CDR3aa: CASSMDRGRDTIYF

abundance: NA
j_gene: TRBJ2-1
v_gene: TRBV30
d_gene: TRBD2
CDR3nt: TGTGCCTGGCTGAAGCGGGGGGGCCAGTCTGAGCAGTTCTTC
CDR3aa: CAWLKRGGQSEQFF

abundance: NA
j_gene: TRBJ2-1
v_gene: TRBV28
d_gene: NA
CDR3nt: TGTGCCAGCACCCGACGGGGACTGGGAGGCAATGAGCAGTTCTTC
CDR3aa: CASTRRGLGGNEQFF

abundance: NA
j_gene: TRBJ2-1
v_gene: TRBV6-5
d_gene: TRBD2
CDR3nt: TGTGCCAGCAGTTACTCTCTAGCGGGGTACAATGAGCAGTTCTTC
CDR3aa: CASSYSLAGYNEQFF

abundance: NA
j_gene: TRBJ1-2
v_gene: TRBV7-2
d_gene: NA
CDR3nt: TGTGCCAGCAGCCTTAGGGGGGGTAACTATGGCTACACCTTC
CDR3aa: CASSLRGGNYGYTF

abundance: NA
j_gene: TRBJ1-6
v_gene: TRBV6-5
d_gene: TRBD1
CDR3nt: TGTGCCAGCAGTAAGGACAGGGGGGATTCACCCCTCCACTTT
CDR3aa: CASSKDRGDSPLHF

abundance: NA
j_gene: TRBJ1-2
v_gene: TRBV5-5
d_gene: TRBD1
CDR3nt: TGTGCCAGCAGCCGCGAACAGGGGGCGAATGGCTACACCTTC
CDR3aa: CASSREQGANGYTF

abundance: NA
j_gene: TRBJ1-2
v_gene: TRBV4-1
d_gene: TRBD1
CDR3nt: TGCGCCAGCAGCCTCCCGGACAGGAACTATGGCTACACCTTC
CDR3aa: CASSLPDRNYGYTF

abundance: NA
j_gene: TRBJ1-1
v_gene: TRBV29-1
d_gene: TRBD1
CDR3nt: TGCAGCGTCAGACAGGGGGCGAGCCTTGGAGCTTTCTTT
CDR3aa: CSVRQGASLGAFF

abundance: NA
j_gene: TRBJ1-2
v_gene: TRBV12-3/TRBV12-4
d_gene: TRBD1
CDR3nt: TGTGCCAGCAGTCCGACAGGGATCTATGGCTACACCTTC
CDR3aa: CASSPTGIYGYTF

abundance: NA
j_gene: TRBJ2-1
v_gene: TRBV4-3
d_gene: NA
CDR3nt: TGCGCCAGCAGCCAAGATTCGGCAGGGGCTGTCTACAATGAGCAGTTCTTC
CDR3aa: CASSQDSAGAVYNEQFF

abundance: NA
j_gene: TRBJ2-1
v_gene: TRBV5-1
d_gene: TRBD1
CDR3nt: TGCGCCAGCAGCATAACAGGGGAGTCCTACAATGAGCAGTTCTTC
CDR3aa: CASSITGESYNEQFF

abundance: few
j_gene: TRBJ1-3
v_gene: TRBV3-1/TRBV3-2
d_gene: NA
CDR3nt: TGTGCCAGCAGCCAAGATAGGACACCTGGAAACACCATATATTTT
CDR3aa: CASSQDRTPGNTIYF

abundance: NA
j_gene: TRBJ1-6
v_gene: TRBV19
d_gene: NA
CDR3nt: TGTGCCAGTAGTATGCTGCGATCACCCCTCCACTTT
CDR3aa: CASSMLRSPLHF

abundance: once
j_gene: TRBJ1-2
v_gene: TRBV6-2/TRBV6-3
d_gene: NA
CDR3nt: TGTGCCAGCAGTCGCGGCAGCTATGGCTACACCTTC
CDR3aa: CASSRGSYGYTF

abundance: NA
j_gene: TRBJ1-2
v_gene: TRBV9
d_gene: TRBD1
CDR3nt: TGTGCCAGCAGCTCCATAGACAGGGGCTATGGCTACACCTTC
CDR3aa: CASSSIDRGYGYTF

abundance: NA
j_gene: TRBJ2-4
v_gene: TRBV7-2
d_gene: NA
CDR3nt: TGTGCCAGCAGCATGTCGGGGGTGGGAGCCAAAAACATTCAGTACTTC
CDR3aa: CASSMSGVGAKNIQYF

abundance: NA
j_gene: TRBJ1-2
v_gene: TRBV11-2
d_gene: NA
CDR3nt: TGTGCCAGCAGCTTAGATGGCCACGACAGTTTGCCTGGCTACACCTTC
CDR3aa: CASSLDGHDSLPGYTF

abundance: NA
j_gene: TRBJ2-7
v_gene: TRBV6-2/TRBV6-3
d_gene: TRBD1
CDR3nt: TGTGCCAGCAGTTATTCGAGACAGGGGGACCCCTACGAGCAGTACTTC
CDR3aa: CASSYSRQGDPYEQYF

abundance: NA
j_gene: TRBJ1-2
v_gene: TRBV12-5
d_gene: NA
CDR3nt: TGTGCTAGTGGTTTGGTACAGGGAGTGGGCTATGGCTACACCTTC
CDR3aa: CASGLVQGVGYGYTF

abundance: NA
j_gene: TRBJ1-4
v_gene: TRBV4-1
d_gene: TRBD1
CDR3nt: TGCGCCAGCAGCCACCCGGACAGGGAGGGAGAAAAACTGTTTTTT
CDR3aa: CASSHPDREGEKLFF

abundance: NA
j_gene: TRBJ1-4
v_gene: TRBV18
d_gene: NA
CDR3nt: TGTGCCAGCTCAGTCGTGGAGGGGCCAACTAATGAAAAACTGTTTTTT
CDR3aa: CASSVVEGPTNEKLFF

abundance: NA
j_gene: TRBJ2-1
v_gene: TRBV9
d_gene: TRBD2
CDR3nt: TGTGCCAGCAGCGGCGTAGCGGGGGTGAGGTACAATGAGCAGTTCTTC
CDR3aa: CASSGVAGVRYNEQFF

abundance: NA
j_gene: TRBJ1-5
v_gene: TRBV6-6
d_gene: NA
CDR3nt: TGTGCCAGCAGTTACTCGAAGCGGGGGAGGCATCAGCCCCAGCATTTT
CDR3aa: CASSYSKRGRHQPQHF

abundance: NA
j_gene: TRBJ2-7
v_gene: TRBV19
d_gene: NA
CDR3nt: TGTGCCAGTAGTTCCCTCTCCCCACAATACGAGCAGTACTTC
CDR3aa: CASSSLSPQYEQYF

abundance: once
j_gene: TRBJ2-1
v_gene: TRBV6-2/TRBV6-3
d_gene: NA
CDR3nt: TGTGCCAGCAGCCGGGACATGCCGAGGGGTGAGCAGTTCTTC
CDR3aa: CASSRDMPRGEQFF

abundance: NA
j_gene: TRBJ1-4
v_gene: TRBV5-1
d_gene: NA
CDR3nt: TGCGCCAGCAGCTACCGGACGGCCCCGGGGGCAACTAATGAAAAACTGTTTTTT
CDR3aa: CASSYRTAPGATNEKLFF

abundance: NA
j_gene: TRBJ2-2
v_gene: TRBV11-2
d_gene: NA
CDR3nt: TGTGCCAGCAGCCCCAGGGGTGGGGACACCGGGGAGCTGTTTTTT
CDR3aa: CASSPRGGDTGELFF

abundance: NA
j_gene: TRBJ2-7
v_gene: TRBV20-1
d_gene: NA
CDR3nt: TGCAGTGCTAGTTGGCAGGGGACGAATTACGAGCAGTACTTC
CDR3aa: CSASWQGTNYEQYF

abundance: NA
j_gene: TRBJ2-3
v_gene: TRBV5-4
d_gene: NA
CDR3nt: TGTGCCAGCAGCACGGCGGCAGAAACAGATACGCAGTATTTT
CDR3aa: CASSTAAETDTQYF

abundance: NA
j_gene: TRBJ2-2
v_gene: TRBV6-2/TRBV6-3
d_gene: NA
CDR3nt: TGTGCCAGCAGCTATATCGGGGAGCTGTTTTTT
CDR3aa: CASSYIGELFF